This T cell receptor beta chain stems from a study of lymphopenia after photon versus proton radiotherapy. Repertoires were generated with immunoSEQ multiplex PCR, while TCRdb's copy carries only in-frame clones and drops some. The top ten clones hold less than 30% of a sample with 35,000 to 45,000 clones, about four fifths of them seen once. Germline loops: CDR1 SGHRS, CDR2 YFSETQ. V was cut by 0 bases and J by 3 bases, with 7 bases left in between. CDR3 length: 13 residues. The sample consisted of peripheral blood, taken from a patient treated with proton-based radiotherapy. The gene calls are TRBV5-1 and TRBJ2-7; D gene ambiguous. This clonotype was sampled from a woman in her 70s with pancreatic cancer. The CDR3 loop reads CASSLEAIYEQYF. The DNA of the CDR3 is TGCGCCAGCAGCTTGGAGGCGATCTACGAGCAGTACTTC. Filled out from reference TRBV5-1 and TRBJ2-7, the complete variable domain reads KAGVTQTPRYLIKTRGQQVTLSCSPISGHRSVSWYQQTPGQGLQFLFEYFSETQRNKGNFPGRFSGRQFSNSRSEMNVSTLELGDSALYLCASSLEAIYEQYFGPGTRLTVT.